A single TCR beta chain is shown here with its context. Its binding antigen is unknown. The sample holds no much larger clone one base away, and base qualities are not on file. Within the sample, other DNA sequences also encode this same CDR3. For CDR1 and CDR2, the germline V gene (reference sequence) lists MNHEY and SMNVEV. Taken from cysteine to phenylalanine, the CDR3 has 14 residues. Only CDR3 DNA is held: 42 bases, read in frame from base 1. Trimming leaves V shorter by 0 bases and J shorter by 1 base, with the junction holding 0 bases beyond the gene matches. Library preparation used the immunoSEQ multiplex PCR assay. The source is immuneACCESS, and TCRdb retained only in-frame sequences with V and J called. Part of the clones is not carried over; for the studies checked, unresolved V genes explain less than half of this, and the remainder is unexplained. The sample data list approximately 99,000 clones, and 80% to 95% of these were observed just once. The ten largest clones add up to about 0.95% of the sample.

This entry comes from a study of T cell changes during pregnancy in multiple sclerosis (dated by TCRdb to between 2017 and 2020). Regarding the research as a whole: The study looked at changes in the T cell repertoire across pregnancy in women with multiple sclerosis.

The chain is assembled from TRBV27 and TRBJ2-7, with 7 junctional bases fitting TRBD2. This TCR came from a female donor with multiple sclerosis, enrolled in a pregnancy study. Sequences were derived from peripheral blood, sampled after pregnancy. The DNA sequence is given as TGTGCCAGCAGTTTATCTAGCGGGTCCTACGAGCAGTACTTC. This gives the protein CASSLSSGSYEQYF.